Following are 6 T cell receptor beta chains from one sample sequenced in a study of T cells in Graves' hyperthyroidism and ophthalmopathy. RNA transcripts served as the template for amplifying TCR beta CDR3 regions. HTBI primers drove first-round RT-PCR of the TCR CDR3. TCRdb used MiXCR to reprocess the multiplex PCR reads, holding one entry per CDR3 protein. The sample holds a few hundred thousand distinct CDR3 sequences; about 15% are singletons and the top ten take about 7%. Sequenced sample: blood. The source of these receptors is a woman aged 25 to 39 with Graves' hyperthyroidism.

The rearrangement uses TRBV19 and TRBJ2-2; 9 nucleotides line up with TRBD1. Germline assignment: CDR1 LNHDA and CDR2 SQIVND (reference sequence). Germline trimming cut 4 bases from V and 6 bases from J; bases unmatched to any gene: 6. The CDR3 length is 15 residues. CDR3 sequence (DNA): TGTGCCAGTAGTAGGTCGGACAGGGGAGCCGGGGAGCTGTTTTTT. Protein product: CASSRSDRGAGELFF.

J is TRBJ1-5 and V is TRBV19; D may be TRBD1 (5 bases). Trimming shortened V by 3 bases and J by 11 bases, and 23 bases separated the two germline ends. CDR1 and CDR2 (germline): LNHDA, SQIVND (reference sequence). The CDR3 loop spans 16 amino acids. The CDR3 nucleotides are TGTGCCAGTAGTATGGGGACGGACGGAAGGGGCATGGCCCAGCATTTT. It is translated as CASSMGTDGRGMAQHF.

The sample holds a few counts of this clonotype. This chain connects TRBV27 to TRBJ2-1, with a weak D call TRBD2 (7 bases). Germline V gene data show CDR1 as MNHEY and CDR2 as SMNVEV (reference sequence). V dropped 1 base and J dropped 3 bases, with 16 bases sitting between them. The CDR3 has 17 residues. The CDR3 loop reads CASSLFGGRGGYNEQFF. The DNA of the CDR3 is TGTGCCAGCAGTTTATTTGGCGGGAGAGGGGGCTACAATGAGCAGTTCTTC.

The rearrangement uses TRBV29-1 and TRBJ2-3; a possible D gene is TRBD1 (6 bases). The V end was cut by 5 bases, the J end by 2 bases, with 14 bases between. The CDR3 has 14 amino acids. Germline CDR1 reads SQVTM; CDR2 reads ANQGSEA. The CDR3 DNA sequence: TGCAGCGTTCGACCGGACAGCACCACAGATACGCAGTATTTT. This codes for CSVRPDSTTDTQYF.

This chain uses TRBV9 with TRBJ2-2; D perhaps matches TRBD1 (5 bases). CDR3 length: 15 residues. V lost 0 bases, J lost 3 bases, and 9 bases lay in between. CDR1 is SGDLS and CDR2 is YYNGEE in the germline V gene. The CDR3 region has the DNA TGTGCCAGCAGCGTAGGGCAGGGATACACCGGGGAGCTGTTTTTT. Translation: CASSVGQGYTGELFF.

This clonotype was found many times. This chain joins TRBV29-1 and TRBJ2-2, with TRBD1 matching 7 bases. J was trimmed by 2 bases and V by 7 bases; bases with no gene match: 4. CDR1 and CDR2 from the germline V gene are SQVTM and ANQGSEA. The length of the CDR3 is 13 residues. The chain's CDR3 is CSADRANTGELFF. For the CDR3, the DNA is TGCAGCGCTGACAGGGCTAACACCGGGGAGCTGTTTTTT.